This T cell receptor beta chain derives from a study of OX40 agonist ivuxolimab in advanced cancers. Overall study context: The group had a mean age of about 60 years, ranged from about 20 to 79, and was around 82% male. Partial responses were seen in three patients, one with hepatocellular carcinoma and two with cutaneous melanoma. Findings and limits, study-wide: Nonresponders, in some cases, also had low normalized T-cell clonal expansion. Among T cells, CD8+ cells averaged more expanded clones than CD4+ cells.

The V and J ends lost 3 bases and 7 bases, in that order; junction bases with no gene match: 13. CDR1 and CDR2 from the germline V gene are MNHNS and SASEGT. The CDR3 is made up of 16 amino acids. Generated by immunoSEQ multiplex PCR, the TCRdb table keeps only in-frame clones and is missing some. The sample includes just under 65,000 clones, roughly nine tenths of them seen just once. To note about this clone: Its antigen is unknown.

The source material was CD4+ or CD8+ T cells sorted from blood, sampled in a trial of the OX40 agonist ivuxolimab. The sequence was obtained from an adult with an advanced solid tumor such as melanoma, head and neck, liver or kidney cancer. V and J are TRBV6-1 and TRBJ2-3; 7 nucleotides agree with TRBD1. The CDR3 reads CASSDRGQTLRNTQYF. The DNA for the CDR3 is TGTGCCAGCAGTGACCGGGGACAGACCCTAAGGAATACGCAGTATTTT.